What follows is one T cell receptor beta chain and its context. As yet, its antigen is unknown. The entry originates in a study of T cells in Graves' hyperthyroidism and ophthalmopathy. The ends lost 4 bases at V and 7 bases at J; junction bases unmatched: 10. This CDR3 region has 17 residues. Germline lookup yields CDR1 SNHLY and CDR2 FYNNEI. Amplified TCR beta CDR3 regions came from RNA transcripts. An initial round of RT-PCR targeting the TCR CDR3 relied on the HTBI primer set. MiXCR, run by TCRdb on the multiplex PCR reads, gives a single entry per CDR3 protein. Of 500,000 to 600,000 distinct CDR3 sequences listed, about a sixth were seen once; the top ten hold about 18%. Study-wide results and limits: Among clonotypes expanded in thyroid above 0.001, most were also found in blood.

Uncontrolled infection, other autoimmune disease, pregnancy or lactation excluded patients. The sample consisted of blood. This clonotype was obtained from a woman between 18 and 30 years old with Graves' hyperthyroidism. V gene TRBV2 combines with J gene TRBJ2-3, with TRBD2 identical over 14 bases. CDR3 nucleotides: TGTGCCAGCAGTGCCTTCCGGACTAGCGGGAGGAGGAATACGCAGTATTTT. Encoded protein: CASSAFRTSGRRNTQYF.